A selection of T cell receptor beta chains follows, all from one sample in a study of human T cells and chemical hapten exposure. TCRdb reprocessed the RACE reads via MiXCR and lists one record per CDR3 protein. The table lists roughly 120,000 distinct CDR3 sequences, roughly 12% of them singletons. The starting material was whole blood, obtained in connection with sensitization to the hapten diphenylcyclopropenone (DPC). The receptors here all came from a woman aged 45-60 years with alopecia areata. Some clones in this sample may be carry-over from other donors' samples. Each CDR3 is given with its conserved first and last residue. D genes are given only for firm matches. Only part of the rows carry a size: once, few, many, or a class if the clone is expanded.

V gene	D gene	J gene	clone size	CDR3 protein	CDR3 DNA
TRBV28	NA	TRBJ1-3	NA	CASSPTGVGNTIYF	TGTGCCAGCAGTCCAACAGGAGTTGGAAACACCATATATTTT
TRBV29-1	NA	TRBJ1-4	NA	CSVGSATNEKLFF	TGCAGCGTTGGGTCAGCAACTAATGAAAAACTGTTTTTT
TRBV6-5	NA	TRBJ2-3	NA	CASSYVGGLGDTQYF	TGTGCCAGCAGTTACGTCGGAGGGTTAGGAGATACGCAGTATTTT
TRBV7-2	TRBD1	TRBJ1-3	NA	CASSLTGGSRNTIYF	TGTGCCAGCAGCCTCACAGGGGGCTCTCGAAACACCATATATTTT
TRBV6-5	NA	TRBJ1-5	few	CASSSPRNNQPQHF	TGTGCCAGCAGTTCCCCTCGGAACAATCAGCCCCAGCATTTT
TRBV6-5	NA	TRBJ2-2	NA	CASRDPLTELFF	TGTGCCAGCAGAGACCCTTTGACCGAGCTGTTTTTT
TRBV18	TRBD1	TRBJ2-3	few	CASSPQGQGTTDTQYF	TGTGCCAGCTCACCCCAGGGACAGGGGACCACAGATACGCAGTATTTT
TRBV7-9	NA	TRBJ2-2	few	CASSLAAVRGTGELFF	TGTGCCAGCAGCTTAGCAGCGGTTCGGGGCACCGGGGAGCTGTTTTTT
TRBV12-3/TRBV12-4	NA	TRBJ1-5	NA	CASSISGLGQPQHF	TGTGCCAGCAGTATCTCAGGGTTAGGTCAGCCCCAGCATTTT
TRBV6-2/TRBV6-3	NA	TRBJ1-2	few	CASSSGAAGNYGYTF	TGTGCCAGCAGTTCGGGGGCAGCTGGAAACTATGGCTACACCTTC
TRBV6-5	NA	TRBJ2-7	many	CASRKGNSYEQYF	TGTGCCAGCAGAAAAGGGAACTCCTACGAGCAGTACTTC
TRBV2	TRBD2	TRBJ2-1	NA	CASSEALPSGSRQFF	TGTGCCAGCAGTGAAGCGCTGCCTAGCGGGAGTAGGCAGTTCTTC
TRBV12-3/TRBV12-4	TRBD2	TRBJ2-1	NA	CASSYLAGYRSYNEQFF	TGTGCCAGCAGTTACCTAGCGGGGTATCGCTCCTACAATGAGCAGTTCTTC
TRBV10-3	NA	TRBJ1-1	NA	CAISESMSTEAFF	TGTGCCATCAGTGAGTCGATGAGCACTGAAGCTTTCTTT
TRBV4-1	TRBD1	TRBJ2-3	many	CASSLTGAPSLADTQYF	TGCGCCAGCAGTCTTACAGGGGCCCCCTCGTTAGCAGATACGCAGTATTTT
TRBV19	NA	TRBJ1-5	many	CASSISVSNQPQHF	TGTGCCAGTAGTATTTCGGTTAGCAATCAGCCCCAGCATTTT
TRBV7-9	NA	TRBJ1-1	many	CASSLGALMNTEAFF	TGTGCCAGCAGCTTAGGGGCCCTCATGAACACTGAAGCTTTCTTT